This T cell receptor beta chain comes out of a study of T cell responses to AZD1222 COVID-19 vaccine. Study-level points and caveats: White British donors predominated, females outnumbered males, and clonal diversity was possibly underestimated. Once two AZD1222 doses were given, Spike-specific TCR breadth and depth went up.

This clone appeared once. The antigen remains undetermined. V lost 1 base to trimming and J lost 1 base, with 8 bases between them. Germline V gene data show CDR1 as LGHDT and CDR2 as YNNKEL (reference sequence). The CDR3 length is 15 residues. Profiled with immunoSEQ multiplex PCR; TCRdb holds only in-frame clones, not every one. This sample has roughly 130,000 clones; roughly 88% occur once, and the top ten carry approximately 19%. This chain links TRBV3-1 (or the pseudogene TRBV3-2) with TRBJ1-3, with D uncertain. The sequence came from an adult in good health. Specimen: peripheral blood, collected on day 0 of MenACWY control vaccination. CDR3 sequence reads: CASSQVPPSGNTIYF. DNA of the CDR3: TGTGCCAGCAGCCAAGTTCCCCCGTCTGGAAACACCATATATTTT.